The clone carrying this T cell receptor (beta chain) was counted a few times. As yet, its antigen is unknown. Every isolated RNA sample was fully reverse transcribed, so sequencing captured expressed TCRB transcripts. Samples of naive, central memory and regulatory T cells yielded a mean of around 3.7 million reads. Sequencing was performed with immunoSEQ multiplex PCR; in TCRdb, only in-frame clones are kept and a portion is missing. Of some 280,000 clones listed, 14% are singletons. The sample comes from a study of beta chain features in type 1 diabetes. V shed 5 bases, J shed 4 bases, and the junction held 6 bases outside the gene matches. Germline loops: CDR1 LNHDA, CDR2 SQIVND (reference sequence). The CDR3 has 14 amino acids. General observations from the study: TCRB CDR3s were moderately but significantly shorter in Type 1 diabetes patients in all four CD4+ subsets.

The chain has TRBV19 and TRBJ2-7, with 9 bases fitting TRBD1. Specimen: naive CD4+ T cells from blood. This clonotype was obtained from a man younger than 45 with type 1 diabetes. CDR3 in DNA: TGTGCCAGTAGTCCCCGCGGGACAGGGTACGAGCAGTACTTC. Its protein product is CASSPRGTGYEQYF.